This TCR beta chain was recovered during a study of blood T cell repertoires in COVID-19. TCRdb keeps only in-frame clones here, not all; method: immunoSEQ multiplex PCR. The data contain about 190,000 clones, approximately 86% of them singletons. The trim removed 5 bases at V and 6 bases at J, leaving 8 bases unmatched. From germline, CDR1 is SGHRS and CDR2 YFSETQ. This CDR3 has 15 residues. The sequenced sample was peripheral blood. The receptor was isolated from a man aged 25-45 years with acute or convalescent COVID-19. V is TRBV5-1 and J is TRBJ1-6; 7 bases line up with TRBD1. The CDR3 is CASRRDDRANSPLHF. The CDR3 DNA reads as TGCGCCAGCAGGCGGGACGACAGGGCTAATTCACCCCTCCACTTT.